This section outlines one T cell receptor beta chain sequence together with its context. This clonotype was observed at least ten times. Its antigen remains unidentified. No per-base quality is available; no much larger clone lies one base away. The CDR3 spans 12 residues, from the cysteine through the phenylalanine. Only the CDR3 part of the read is kept: 36 bases, read in frame from the first base. For this chain, trimming is 5 bases at the V end and 12 bases at the J end, and the number of junction bases without a gene match is 6. Based on the germline V gene, the CDR1 and CDR2 sequences are MNHEY and SVGAGI. Set within a cohort of healthcare workers in London, UK, this nested case-control study involved weekly PCR testing of nasopharyngeal swabs along with blood sampling. Healthcare workers were recruited between 23 and 31 March 2020, during the week of the UK lockdown, and were followed weekly for up to roughly 15 weeks.

This sample stems from a study of early T cells in non-severe SARS-CoV-2 infection (dated by TCRdb to 2020 to 2022). Some background on the complete study: TCR sequencing used bulk RNA from unsorted whole blood, so alpha and beta chains could not be paired.

On the study overall, not on this receptor specifically: VDJdb matching was skewed toward anti-spike CD8 responses and likely underestimated virus-specific expansions, missing private and CD4 specificities.

The method was 5' RACE. Sequenced on a NextSeq 500. In the TCR library protocol, unique molecular identifiers were attached to individual cDNA molecules to correct for PCR bias and sequencing error. Both TCR alpha and beta chains were sequenced, and tight co-correlation was observed between alpha and beta sequence abundances in each sample. The authors' pipeline ran thus. V gene, J gene and CDR3 annotation of TCR sequences was performed with Decombinator V4. TCRs were defined as expanded if a significant change between any two time points was detected under a Poisson model with p below 0.0001. Abundances of TCRs were expressed as counts per million after normalisation to the total number of TCRs sequenced in each sample. MAIT TCRs were defined by TRAV1-2 paired with TRAJ12, TRAJ20 or TRAJ33, and iNKT TCRs by TRAV10 paired with TRAJ18. A search of VDJdb, accessed on 1 November 2021, was run for TCRs annotated to CMV, EBV and SARS-CoV-2, with TCRs annotated for multiple antigens excluded. The public sequencing data were trimmed at Q25 with fastp and processed into clonotypes with MiXCR by TCRdb, which kept only in-frame beta chains. Identical CDR3 protein sequences are pooled into one entry, listed with their most common genes and DNA. These V and J calls are TCRdb output, not the study's own analysis. This sample is represented by fewer than 35,000 distinct CDR3 sequences; 4.5% to 6.5% of them were singletons. 5.5% to 7% of the sample is in the top ten clones.

In this chain, TRBV6-5 is recombined with TRBJ2-1, with 8 junctional bases fitting TRBD2. Sequencing was performed on whole blood. The TCR originated in an adult who was a healthcare worker with PCR-confirmed SARS-CoV-2 infection or an uninfected control (not recorded which). The sequenced DNA: TGTGCCAGCAGTCTCGGGGGGACTAGGCAGTTCTTC. Its coded protein is CASSLGGTRQFF.